The clone carrying this TCR beta chain appeared a single time. Its target is unknown. This entry belongs to a study of a mutant IDH1 vaccine in newly diagnosed glioma. In the study overall: Vaccinations, eight in total, occurred in weeks 1, 3, 5, 7, 11, 15, 19, 23. Either 4-6 weeks after radiotherapy alone or alongside temozolomide, vaccination was begun. There were approximately 62% males and approximately 38% females among treated patients, whose mean age was about 40 years. Pretreatment consisted of radiotherapy, temozolomide, or both, with most receiving both.

Profiled with immunoSEQ multiplex PCR; TCRdb holds only in-frame clones, not every one. The top ten hold about 6.3% of the sample, which has about 55,000 clones, about four fifths seen once. The germline CDR1 and CDR2 sequences are SEHNR and FQNEAQ (reference sequence). V shed 4 bases, J shed 7 bases, and the junction held 11 bases outside the gene matches. The CDR3 totals 16 residues. Time point noted: week 23, last vaccination. One vaccine dose held 300 ug of mutant IDH1 20-mer peptide and came with topical imiquimod. The rearrangement uses TRBV7-9 and TRBJ2-1; 9 nucleotides line up with TRBD2. The source of this sequence is a man in his forties with glioma. The sample in question was PBMCs, obtained from a glioma patient whose treatment included an IDH1 peptide vaccine. The DNA of the CDR3 is TGTGCCAGCAGCTCGCCCCCTAGCGGGGTTAGGAATGAGCAGTTCTTC. Its translation is CASSSPPSGVRNEQFF.